This T cell receptor (beta chain) was recovered during a study of PD-1 blockade in mismatch repair-deficient tumors. Study background: All were previously treated, progressing patients with approximately 11 mismatch repair-deficient cancer types. Study results and limitations: Tumor-resident clones, often absent from pretreatment blood, expanded after pembrolizumab and then contracted.

Details on this clone: Its antigen remains unknown.

The V and J ends lost 0 bases and 7 bases, in that order; junction bases with no gene match: 6. The CDR3 runs 16 residues. In germline, CDR1 is SEHNR, CDR2 FQNEAQ (reference sequence). Clones were read by immunoSEQ multiplex PCR, and TCRdb kept only the in-frame ones, dropping some. Of some 130,000 clones in the sample, 85% to 90% were seen once. All patients were mismatch repair deficient, assessed by either PCR or immunohistochemistry. The chain couples TRBV7-9 to TRBJ2-2, with 9 bases that match TRBD1. This material consisted of peripheral blood, taken 72 weeks after starting pembrolizumab. The receptor's source is an adult with mismatch repair-deficient cancer. The CDR3 sequence is CASSLARTGEDGELFF. CDR3 coding DNA: TGTGCCAGCAGCTTAGCTCGGACAGGGGAAGACGGGGAGCTGTTTTTT.